This entry lists 17 T cell receptor beta chains sequenced from one sample in a study of T-cell reconstitution after alpha-beta-depleted transplantation in children. Researchers prepared the TCRbeta library using unique molecular identifiers, the study reports. TCRdb fed the PCR reads into MiXCR, producing one record per CDR3 protein. The sample contains 500,000 to 600,000 distinct CDR3 sequences, 30% to 35% of which appear only once. This sample comprised PBMCs from the stem cell graft donor, obtained from the stem cell graft. The receptors here all came from a human donor who donated a stem cell graft to a child with aplastic anemia.

This rearrangement joins TRBV7-2 to TRBJ2-7, with TRBD2 matching over 10 bases. V lost 4 bases, J lost 4 bases, and 10 bases stayed unmatched. Germline lookup yields CDR1 SGHTA and CDR2 FQGNSA. CDR3 length: 16 residues. In DNA form, the CDR3 reads TGTGCCAGCAGCTCTCATAGCGGGAGGCCTTTATACGAGCAGTACTTC. This sequence encodes CASSSHSGRPLYEQYF.

The genes are TRBV19 and TRBJ2-2; perhaps D is TRBD1 or TRBD2 (5 bases each). This CDR3 has 14 residues. Germline V gives CDR1 LNHDA, CDR2 SQIVND (reference sequence). V shed 7 bases and J shed 4 bases, with 13 bases lying between them. The CDR3 here is CASTIAGTTGELFF. The CDR3 DNA follows: TGTGCCAGTACCATAGCAGGGACCACCGGGGAGCTGTTTTTT. Complete variable domain (other parts from reference TRBV19 and TRBJ2-2): DGGITQSPKYLFRKEGQNVTLSCEQNLNHDAMYWYRQDPGQGLRLIYYSQIVNDFQKGDIAEGYSVSREKKESFPLTVTSAQKNPTAFYLCASTIAGTTGELFFGEGSRLTVL.

The genes are TRBV12-3 or TRBV12-4 and TRBJ2-2, with 10 bases matching TRBD1. This CDR3 spans 14 amino acids. V lost 3 bases to trimming and J lost 6 bases; unmatched junction nucleotides: 1. The CDR3: CASSLGQGSGELFF. The CDR3 DNA follows: TGTGCCAGCAGTTTGGGACAGGGGTCCGGGGAGCTGTTTTTT.

This sequence joins TRBV20-1 and TRBJ2-3; D gene uncertain. Trimming took 4 bases from V and 3 from J, leaving 17 bases between them. The CDR3 has 15 amino acids. Germline V gene lookup returns CDR1 DFQATT and CDR2 SNEGSKA (reference sequence). The CDR3 nucleotides are TGCAGTGCTAATGAACGAGCGCGCTCAACAGATACGCAGTATTTT. Translation gives CSANERARSTDTQYF.

This clonotype appeared a few times. The J gene is TRBJ1-1, the V gene TRBV5-5; tentatively, D is TRBD1 (5 bases). Germline V gene data show CDR1 as SGHKS and CDR2 as YYEKEE (reference sequence). The CDR3 totals 14 residues. Between the trimmed V and J ends, which lost 4 bases and 7 bases, there was a span of 17 bases. CDR3 residues: CASSTNRDFIEAFF. The CDR3 nucleotides read TGTGCCAGCAGCACGAACCGGGACTTTATTGAAGCTTTCTTT.

The V call is TRBV28, the J call TRBJ2-6, with D possibly TRBD1 on 5 matching bases. This CDR3 spans 18 amino acids. V lost 1 base and J lost 0, with 13 bases in between. Looked up from germline, CDR1 is MDHEN and CDR2 is SYDVKM. The CDR3 spells CASSLLSRARSGANVLTF. The CDR3 nucleotides read TGTGCCAGCAGTTTATTATCCAGGGCGCGCTCTGGGGCCAACGTCCTGACTTTC.

This clonotype was picked up a small number of times. This chain joins TRBV29-1 and TRBJ1-1; D call uncertain. The CDR3 sequence is 13 residues long. The V gene's germline CDR1 is SQVTM and CDR2 ANQGSEA. Trimming took 4 bases from V and 2 from J, leaving 11 bases between them. CDR3 region: CSVVEGQNTEAFF. Written as DNA, the CDR3 is TGCAGCGTTGTGGAAGGGCAAAACACTGAAGCTTTCTTT.

This clonotype was seen only a few times. The chain joins TRBV7-2 to TRBJ2-1; no clear D gene. This CDR3 region has 15 residues. V was pared by 5 bases and J by 12 bases, with 23 bases between. From germline, CDR1 is SGHTA and CDR2 FQGNSA. The CDR3 loop is CASSLPDKVTMTQFF. The CDR3 nucleotides are TGTGCCAGCAGCCTACCCGATAAGGTTACAATGACGCAGTTCTTC.

This chain connects TRBV12-3 or TRBV12-4 to TRBJ1-1; 11 nucleotides line up with TRBD1. Trimming at V came to 5 bases and at J to 4 bases, leaving 3 bases not matched to a gene. This CDR3 contains 14 residues. This CDR3 is CASSHGTGGTEAFF. In nucleotides, the CDR3 is TGTGCCAGCAGTCATGGGACAGGGGGCACTGAAGCTTTCTTT.

The genes are TRBV4-3 and TRBJ1-3, with D possibly matching TRBD1 (5 bases). V was clipped by 1 base and J by 0 bases, with 16 bases between them. Germline V CDR1 and CDR2: LGHNA, YSLEER. The CDR3 sequence is 18 residues long. CDR3 sequence: CASSQVRGGRGSGNTIYF. DNA for the CDR3: TGCGCCAGCAGCCAAGTCCGCGGGGGAAGGGGCTCTGGAAACACCATATATTTT.

The V call is TRBV25-1, the J call TRBJ2-2; TRBD1 might be the D (6 bases). Germline V gives CDR1 MGHDK, CDR2 SYGVNS. This CDR3 has 16 residues. V lost 1 base to trimming and J lost 4 bases, with 13 bases between them. CDR3 DNA: TGTGCCAGCAGTGAATTGAAACAGGGTAGCACCGGGGAGCTGTTTTTT. Its translation is CASSELKQGSTGELFF. Filled out from reference TRBV25-1 and TRBJ2-2, the complete variable domain reads EADIYQTPRYLVIGTGKKITLECSQTMGHDKMYWYQQDPGMELHLIHYSYGVNSTEKGDLSSESTVSRIRTEHFPLTLESARPSHTSQYLCASSELKQGSTGELFFGEGSRLTVL.

This clonotype has just a few counts. This chain joins TRBV5-1 and TRBJ2-5; 9 positions match TRBD1. Looked up from germline, CDR1 is SGHRS and CDR2 is YFSETQ. CDR3 length equals 15 residues. V gave up 4 bases and J gave up 5 bases; unmatched junction bases: 9. In DNA form, the CDR3 reads TGCGCCAGCAGCACACAGGGGGCTCTGGGGGAGACCCAGTACTTC. It encodes CASSTQGALGETQYF.

The rearrangement links TRBV9 to TRBJ2-3; D uncertain. CDR3 length: 13 residues. Trimming removed 2 bases from V and 4 bases from J, with 8 bases in between. Germline V CDR1 and CDR2: SGDLS, YYNGEE. The CDR3 DNA reads as TGTGCCAGCAGCGTCCTAGTTGCAGATACGCAGTATTTT. It translates to CASSVLVADTQYF.

DNA of the CDR3: TGTGCCATCAGTCTGACAGGGAACACCGGGGAGCTGTTTTTT. The encoded protein is CAISLTGNTGELFF. The rearrangement joins TRBV10-3 to TRBJ2-2; weak D call: TRBD1 (6 bases). Deletions cut 5 bases from V and 1 base from J, with 8 bases between. Germline CDR1 and CDR2: ENHRY and SYGVKD. This CDR3 is built from 14 residues.

V is TRBV5-5 and J is TRBJ2-1, with D hard to call. This CDR3 contains 13 residues. V lost 3 bases to trimming and J lost 6 bases, with 10 bases between them. Per the germline V gene, CDR1 is SGHKS and CDR2 is YYEKEE (reference sequence). The chain's CDR3 is CASSSGPLNEQFF. DNA for the CDR3: TGTGCCAGCAGCTCCGGGCCTCTCAATGAGCAGTTCTTC.

At least ten counts were recorded for this clonotype. V gene TRBV5-5 combines with J gene TRBJ2-3; the D gene is possibly TRBD2 (5 bases). The CDR3 sequence is 14 residues long. Germline CDR1 reads SGHKS; CDR2 reads YYEKEE (reference sequence). Deletions cut 3 bases from V and 13 bases from J, with 21 bases between. The CDR3 spells CASSSLTPGVEEYF. In DNA form, the CDR3 reads TGTGCCAGCAGCTCTTTAACACCCGGGGTTGAAGAGTATTTT.

This chain joins TRBV5-1 and TRBJ2-7; 11 bases map to TRBD2. Unmatched junction bases numbered 10, after V lost 3 bases and J lost 5 bases. This CDR3 has 16 amino acids. The germline V gene has CDR1 SGHRS and CDR2 YFSETQ. The CDR3 loop reads CASSSSSGRAEDEQYF. CDR3 DNA sequence: TGCGCCAGCAGCTCTAGTAGCGGGAGGGCCGAAGACGAGCAGTACTTC.